A single sample gave rise to the 3 T cell receptor beta chains below, sequenced in a study of T cell responses to AZD1222 COVID-19 vaccine. TCRdb keeps only in-frame clones here, not all; method: immunoSEQ multiplex PCR. This sample has 50,000 to 70,000 clones; 75% to 90% occur once, and the top ten carry approximately 20%. Sequences were derived from peripheral blood, sampled on day 0 of MenACWY control vaccination. The source is an adult in good health.

This clone showed up just a few times. The same CDR3 also results from other DNA sequences found in this sample. V gene TRBV11-2 combines with J gene TRBJ2-2; D unresolved. There are 15 residues in the CDR3. CDR1 SGHAT and CDR2 FQNNGV come from the germline V gene. V was pared by 1 base and J by 0 bases, with 6 bases between. In nucleotides, the CDR3 is TGTGCCAGCAGCTTAGTCCCCGCGAACACCGGGGAGCTGTTTTTT. As protein: CASSLVPANTGELFF.

This sequence joins TRBV6-5 and TRBJ1-1; D gene ambiguous. CDR1 is MNHEY, CDR2 SVGAGI, per germline. Between the trimmed V and J ends, which lost 6 bases and 6 bases, there was a span of 14 bases. There are 13 residues in the CDR3. The chain's CDR3 is CASRVALWAEAFF. The CDR3 DNA reads as TGTGCCAGCAGGGTAGCCCTTTGGGCTGAAGCTTTCTTT.

The CDR3 DNA is TGTGCCAGTAGTGTCCTCACTAGCGGGAGTCCCCATGAGCAGTTCTTC. It encodes CASSVLTSGSPHEQFF. V is TRBV19 and J is TRBJ2-1, with TRBD2 identical over 11 bases. Germline assignment: CDR1 LNHDA and CDR2 SQIVND (reference sequence). J was trimmed by 8 bases and V by 5 bases; bases with no gene match: 11. CDR3 length equals 16 residues.